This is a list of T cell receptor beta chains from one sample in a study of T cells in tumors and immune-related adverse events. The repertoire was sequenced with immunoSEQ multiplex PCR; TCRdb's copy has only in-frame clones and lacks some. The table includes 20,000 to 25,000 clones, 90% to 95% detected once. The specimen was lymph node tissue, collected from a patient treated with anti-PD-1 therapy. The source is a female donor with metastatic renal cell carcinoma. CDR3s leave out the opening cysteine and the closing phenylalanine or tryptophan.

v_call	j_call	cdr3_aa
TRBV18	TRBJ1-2	ASSEDREGGYT
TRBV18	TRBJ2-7	ASSPGQGRTYEQY
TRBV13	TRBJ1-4	ASSSDVGREKLF
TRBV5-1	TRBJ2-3	ASSLDARSTDTQY
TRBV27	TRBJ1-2	ASRGENYGYT
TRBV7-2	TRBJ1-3	ASTRNSGNTIY
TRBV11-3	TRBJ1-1	ASSLRGMRTEAF
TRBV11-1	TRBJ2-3	ASSFSGYTDTQY
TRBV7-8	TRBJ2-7	ASSLYEQY
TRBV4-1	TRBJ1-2	ASSQTAGGKGYGYT
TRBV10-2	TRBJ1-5	ASRMTERGPQH
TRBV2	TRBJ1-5	ASSGEAYQPQH
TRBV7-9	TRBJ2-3	ASSGAGTGRTDTQY
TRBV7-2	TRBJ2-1	ASGLLRQGDNYEQF
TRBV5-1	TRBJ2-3	ASSSSGTGTDTQY
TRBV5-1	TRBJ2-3	ASSLVGTSGGSGDTQY
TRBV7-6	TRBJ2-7	ASSLNPGQQY
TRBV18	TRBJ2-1	ASSRSGTSGSSEQF
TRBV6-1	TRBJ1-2	ASSEAFGGPYGYT
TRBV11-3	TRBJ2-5	ASSYGGQGIVETQY
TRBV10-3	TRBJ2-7	AIARDTSYEQY
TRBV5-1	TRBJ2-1	ASKSDALAPYNEQF
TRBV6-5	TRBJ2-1	ASSRLAENNEQF
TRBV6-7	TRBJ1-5	ASSPWDCGRDNQPQH
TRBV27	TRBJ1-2	ASSFSGEAYGYT
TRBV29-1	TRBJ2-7	SVVREGSSYEQY
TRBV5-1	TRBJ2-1	ASRGGSSFYNEQF
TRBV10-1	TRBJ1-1	ASSAGTGALNTEAF
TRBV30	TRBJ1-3	AWSRTWNTIY
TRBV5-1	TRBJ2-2	ASSRGGQGSPGELF
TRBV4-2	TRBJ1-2	ASSPVTGGYT
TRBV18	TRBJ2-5	ASSSGTRETQY
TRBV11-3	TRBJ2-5	ASSSQGAVKTQY
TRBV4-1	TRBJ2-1	ASSQDPSGGWDEQF
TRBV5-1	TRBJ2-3	ASSLTSSDTQY
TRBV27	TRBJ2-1	ASSLLGQGEQF
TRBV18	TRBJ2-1	ASSLTYNEQF
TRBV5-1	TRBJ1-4	ASSKTQDNREKLF
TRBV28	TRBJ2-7	ASSVLAGTYEQY
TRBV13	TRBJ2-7	ASSPGHYSYEQY
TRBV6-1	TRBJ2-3	ASRGTYSTDTQY
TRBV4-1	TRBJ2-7	ASSHGPFSGGADEQY
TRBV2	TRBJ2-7	ASEDSGGVYEQY
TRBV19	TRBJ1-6	ASSRVAGESPLH
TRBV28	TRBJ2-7	ASRDGSFSYEQY
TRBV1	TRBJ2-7	TSSRNRGICEQY
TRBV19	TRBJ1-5	ASGRDRVQPQH
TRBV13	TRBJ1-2	ASGTRDGFYGYT
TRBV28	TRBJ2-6	ASMIQGAGANVLT
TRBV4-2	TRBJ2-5	ASSTRLAGQETQY
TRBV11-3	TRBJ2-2	ASSARDSNTGELF